This T cell receptor (beta chain) emerged from a study of blood T cells in healthy people across ages. The germline V gene has CDR1 MNHEY and CDR2 SMNVEV (reference sequence). The CDR3 is 15 residues long. This clonotype occurred a few times. Its antigen is still unknown. Isolation recovered at least 6.5 million PBMCs from every sample. For the second PCR, which ran for 7 to 11 cycles, a sample-barcoded 5' primer and a J-beta primer mix were used. The authors tagged each cDNA molecule using a template-switch adaptor with 12 random nucleotides. One entry per CDR3 protein, called by TCRdb with MiXCR from the 5' RACE reads. The table includes roughly 2 million distinct CDR3 sequences, about 49% detected once. General study points: Estimates of total diversity, which came from one million sequenced T cells, were considered to be underestimates.

The sequence was collected from a woman aged 40 to 50 in good health. The chain has TRBV27 and TRBJ2-5; 9 nucleotides line up with TRBD1. The J call could be wrong; TRBJ2-7 is a better fit for the DNA end. Sequencing was done on a sample of blood. As DNA, the CDR3 is TGTGCCAGCACTCACTTCGGGACAGGGACCTACGAGCAGTACTTC. Its protein is CASTHFGTGTYEQYF.